The present T cell receptor delta chain was sequenced within a study of Vδ1+ human thymocytes. Study-wide findings and caveats: In the thymus, TRG and TRD repertoires looked highly polyclonal with Gaussian CDR3 lengths.

The CDR3 loop spans 22 amino acids. The J segment lost 0 bases and the V segment lost 1 base, leaving 23 bases of the junction unmatched. Germline CDR1 and CDR2: TSWWSYY and QGS. Remarks on this clone: Its cognate antigen is unknown.

The template was reverse-transcribed extracted RNA. The CDR3 regions were amplified by multiplex PCR from V-gene primers to a constant-region primer. TCRdb applied CATT to the multiplex PCR reads for clone calling. Here the sample spans 70,000 or so delta-chain clones, approximately 30% being singletons. Sequenced sample: Vdelta1+ gamma-delta thymocytes from the thymus. Subset reported: FACS-sorted CD3+ TCRalphabeta- TCRVdelta1+ TCRVdelta2- thymocytes. The sequence came from a boy in the first two years of life who had congenital heart surgery. The chain links TRDV1 to TRDJ1; 7 bases line up with TRDD3. The DNA for the CDR3 is TGTGCTCTTGGGGAACGGTATCTACTGGGGACCCACGTGTTTCTCTACACCGATAAACTCATCTTT. Protein sequence: CALGERYLLGTHVFLYTDKLIF.